This T cell receptor (beta chain) was observed in a study of blood T cell repertoires in COVID-19. Study background: Material from acute and convalescent COVID-19 was sourced from the United States, Italy and Spain. PBMCs, B-cell-depleted T cells, or T cells provided the cDNA or gDNA that made up the material.

V dropped 6 bases and J dropped 3 bases, with 24 bases sitting between them. The CDR3 totals 16 residues. Germline values: CDR1 SQVTM, CDR2 ANQGSEA. Only in-frame clones appear in the TCRdb table, and some are missing; sequencing was by immunoSEQ multiplex PCR. This sample has approximately 290,000 clones, with around 88% found just once. J is TRBJ2-7 and V is TRBV29-1; D might be TRBD2 (7 bases). This clonotype was sampled from a man aged 30-40 years with acute or convalescent COVID-19. The sample taken for sequencing was peripheral blood. In DNA, the CDR3 is TGCAGCGTCCAAGGGGGGGTTTCGGGACCGGGCTACGAGCAGTACTTC. It translates to CSVQGGVSGPGYEQYF.